Each of the 25 T cell receptor beta chains below was sequenced from the same sample in a study of cytomegalovirus exposure and HLA in healthy donors. 13 Jbeta primers and 60 Vbeta primers were used for the PCR. Assay used: immunoSEQ multiplex PCR; TCRdb lists only in-frame clones, some missing. The sample includes 200,000 or so clones, roughly four fifths of them seen just once. The sequenced sample was PBMCs. The receptors stem from a woman aged 45-65 years in good health and CMV-seropositive.

This rearrangement joins TRBV7-3 to TRBJ2-7; D perhaps matches TRBD2 (5 bases). The CDR3 has 16 residues. V shed 3 bases and J shed 1 base, with 16 bases lying between them. Germline V CDR1 and CDR2: SGHTA, FQGTGA. The CDR3, as DNA: TGTGCCAGCAGCTTCCAGGCGCGGAGCGGTTCCTACGAGCAGTACTTC. Translating it yields CASSFQARSGSYEQYF.

The V and J genes are TRBV19 and TRBJ1-3, with 7 bases identical to TRBD1. Germline values: CDR1 LNHDA, CDR2 SQIVND (reference sequence). The CDR3 contains 16 residues. V shed 5 bases and J 0 bases; nucleotides not matched to a gene: 7. Written as DNA, the CDR3 is TGTGCCAGTAGTGGGGGGACAGCGAACTCTGGAAACACCATATATTTT. Translated: CASSGGTANSGNTIYF. The complete variable domain, with remaining parts taken from reference TRBV19 and TRBJ1-3, reads DGGITQSPKYLFRKEGQNVTLSCEQNLNHDAMYWYRQDPGQGLRLIYYSQIVNDFQKGDIAEGYSVSREKKESFPLTVTSAQKNPTAFYLCASSGGTANSGNTIYFGEGSWLTVV.

The chain is built from TRBV28 and TRBJ1-1, with TRBD1 identical over 11 bases. The germline V gene has CDR1 MDHEN and CDR2 SYDVKM. Unmatched junction bases numbered 18, after V lost 4 bases and J lost 5 bases. The CDR3 extends over 19 amino acids. This CDR3 is CASSSSSRDRGYIITEAFF. Written as DNA, the CDR3 is TGTGCCAGCAGTTCCTCGAGCCGGGACAGGGGGTATATAATAACTGAAGCTTTCTTT.

The J gene is TRBJ1-4, the V gene TRBV13, with D unresolved. Germline V CDR1 and CDR2: PRHDT, FYEKMQ (reference sequence). The CDR3 is made up of 14 amino acids. Trimming shortened V by 0 bases and J by 8 bases, and 10 bases separated the two germline ends. The CDR3, as DNA: TGTGCCAGCAGCTTAGGAGGGCCGGGGGAAAAACTGTTTTTT. Amino acids: CASSLGGPGEKLFF.

This clone was found once. The chain carries TRBV5-1 and TRBJ2-3; 7 bases are a match to TRBD2. With V trimmed by 0 bases and J by 0 bases, 4 bases remained unmatched. CDR3 length: 16 residues. The germline V gene encodes CDR1 SGHRS and CDR2 YFSETQ. The CDR3 sequence is CASSLAVSGSTDTQYF. DNA for the CDR3: TGCGCCAGCAGCTTGGCGGTTAGCGGGAGCACAGATACGCAGTATTTT.

The chain carries TRBV7-2 and TRBJ1-2; a weak D match, TRBD1 (6 bases). The CDR3 is made up of 15 amino acids. CDR1 SGHTA and CDR2 FQGNSA come from the germline V gene. V gave up 4 bases and J gave up 4 bases, with 16 bases separating them. CDR3 DNA: TGTGCCAGCAGCTCCCGGACAGTTTCAATCTATGGCTACACCTTC. Amino acid sequence: CASSSRTVSIYGYTF.

With regard to this clone: A read error may account for a junction end that differs from germline. The rearrangement joins TRBV7-2 to TRBJ2-4, with 8 nucleotides matching TRBD1. The CDR3 is 18 amino acids. CDR1 SGHTA and CDR2 FQGNSA come from the germline V gene. In nucleotides, the CDR3 is TGTGCCAGCAGCCCTCAACAGGGGGGCTTAGGGGCCAAAAACAGTCAGTACTTC. It is translated as CASSPQQGGLGAKNSQYF.

The rearrangement joins TRBV13 to TRBJ2-3; possibly TRBD2 for D (6 bases). The CDR3 loop spans 16 amino acids. CDR1 and CDR2 (germline): PRHDT, FYEKMQ (reference sequence). V dropped 2 bases and J dropped 5 bases, with 17 bases sitting between them. CDR3 nucleotides: TGTGCCAGCAGCTTAAGACGGCTAGCGAACGAAGATACGCAGTATTTT. It encodes CASSLRRLANEDTQYF. Full variable domain (missing parts from reference TRBV13 and TRBJ2-3): AAGVIQSPRHLIKEKRETATLKCYPIPRHDTVYWYQQGPGQDPQFLISFYEKMQSDKGSIPDRFSAQQFSDYHSELNMSSLELGDSALYFCASSLRRLANEDTQYFGPGTRLTVL.

The chain carries TRBV7-9 and TRBJ2-3; 8 positions match TRBD2. Per the germline V gene, CDR1 is SEHNR and CDR2 is FQNEAQ (reference sequence). The CDR3 runs to 16 residues. The J segment lost 3 bases and the V segment lost 4 bases, leaving 9 bases of the junction unmatched. CDR3 protein: CASSSRGRGVTDTQYF. The CDR3 DNA follows: TGTGCCAGCAGCTCCCGGGGGCGGGGGGTTACAGATACGCAGTATTTT.

The chain joins TRBV19 to TRBJ2-2; 10 nucleotides agree with TRBD2. This CDR3 has 15 amino acids. Germline V gene sequence: CDR1 LNHDA, CDR2 SQIVND (reference sequence). Trimming took 6 bases from V and 4 from J; bases not matched to a gene: 5. The CDR3 sequence is CASRPGLASTGELFF. The CDR3 nucleotides are TGTGCCAGTAGGCCGGGACTAGCGTCCACCGGGGAGCTGTTTTTT.

This clone was picked up one time. The same CDR3 also results from other DNA sequences found in this sample. The gene calls are TRBV5-1 and TRBJ2-5; possible D gene TRBD1, 6 bases. Germline V gives CDR1 SGHRS, CDR2 YFSETQ. The CDR3 is made up of 14 amino acids. Trimming removed 0 bases from V and 5 bases from J, with 11 bases in between. In DNA, the CDR3 is TGCGCCAGCAGCTTGGATTCCAGGGGCGAGACCCAGTACTTC. Translating it yields CASSLDSRGETQYF.

The J gene is TRBJ2-5, the V gene TRBV15; D is undetermined. This CDR3 contains 12 residues. Germline V CDR1 and CDR2: LNHNV, YYDKDF (reference sequence). With 1 base removed from V and 5 bases from J, the gap between germline ends came to 5 bases. The CDR3 nucleotides read TGTGCCACCAGCAGAGTCGGTGAGACCCAGTACTTC. Amino acid sequence: CATSRVGETQYF.

V and J are TRBV11-2 and TRBJ2-1, with a tentative D call TRBD2 (5 bases). The CDR3 totals 15 residues. The germline V and J ends were trimmed by 0 bases and 4 bases, with 10 bases remaining between them. CDR1 and CDR2 from the germline V gene are SGHAT and FQNNGV. DNA of the CDR3: TGTGCCAGCAGCTTAGATGCGGGCCCGTACAATGAGCAGTTCTTC. Amino acids: CASSLDAGPYNEQFF. Combining the CDR3 with reference TRBV11-2 and TRBJ2-1 gives the whole variable domain EAGVAQSPRYKIIEKRQSVAFWCNPISGHATLYWYQQILGQGPKLLIQFQNNGVVDDSQLPKDRFSAERLKGVDSTLKIQPAKLEDSAVYLCASSLDAGPYNEQFFGPGTRLTVL.

This rearrangement joins TRBV7-9 to TRBJ2-4; TRBD2 agrees at 9 bases. The J segment lost 6 bases and the V segment lost 4 bases, leaving 10 bases of the junction unmatched. Germline assignment: CDR1 SEHNR and CDR2 FQNEAQ (reference sequence). The CDR3 has 16 amino acids. In nucleotides, the CDR3 is TGTGCCAGCAGCTCCTCTAGCGGGGTGGCCCTAAACATTCAGTACTTC. Protein product: CASSSSSGVALNIQYF.

The chain carries TRBV6-1 and TRBJ2-1; TRBD1 aligns across 9 bases. The germline gives CDR1 MNHNS, CDR2 SASEGT. J was trimmed by 7 bases and V by 4 bases; bases with no gene match: 5. There are 14 residues in the CDR3. CDR3 loop: CASSVGQGWNEQFF. In nucleotides, the CDR3 is TGTGCCAGCAGTGTAGGACAGGGGTGGAATGAGCAGTTCTTC.

This sequence joins TRBV7-8 and TRBJ1-6; 7 bases fit TRBD1. V dropped 5 bases and J dropped 5; count of bases not matched to a gene: 12. The CDR3 totals 17 residues. Germline V lookup: CDR1 SGHVS, CDR2 FQNEAQ. The CDR3 reads CASSPGGTGTDNSPLHF. In DNA form, the CDR3 reads TGTGCCAGCAGCCCTGGAGGGACCGGGACAGATAATTCACCCCTCCACTTT.

This chain connects TRBV5-5 to TRBJ1-3, with a possible D match to TRBD1 (5 bases). The CDR3 spans 15 residues. V lost 5 bases to trimming and J lost 4 bases, with 16 bases between them. Germline CDR1 and CDR2: SGHKS and YYEKEE (reference sequence). In nucleotides, the CDR3 is TGTGCCAGCAGTGGGACTGCCGGCAGGGGAAACACCATATATTTT. Its translation: CASSGTAGRGNTIYF.

This sequence joins TRBV6-5 and TRBJ2-7; D not certain. The CDR3 sequence is 13 residues long. Trimming stripped 6 bases from V and 1 base from J, with 10 bases between. Germline assignment: CDR1 MNHEY and CDR2 SVGAGI. This chain's CDR3 is CASSLHGSYEQYF. The DNA for the CDR3 is TGTGCCAGCAGCCTGCACGGGTCCTACGAGCAGTACTTC.

The genes are TRBV7-9 and TRBJ2-3; D unclear. The germline gives CDR1 SEHNR, CDR2 FQNEAQ (reference sequence). V gave up 5 bases and J gave up 1 base, with 10 bases separating them. CDR3 size: 14 residues. CDR3 amino acids: CASSPSTGTDTQYF. The CDR3 DNA sequence: TGTGCCAGCAGCCCAAGTACTGGCACAGATACGCAGTATTTT.

This clone was seen a single time. The V call is TRBV7-9, the J call TRBJ2-5; 11 nucleotides align to TRBD1. The CDR3 is 14 amino acids. The germline gives CDR1 SEHNR, CDR2 FQNEAQ (reference sequence). The V and J ends lost 5 bases and 5 bases, in that order; junction bases with no gene match: 4. CDR3 DNA sequence: TGTGCCAGCAGCCGGACAGGGGGCTGGGAGACCCAGTACTTC. Translating gives CASSRTGGWETQYF.

This chain joins TRBV19 and TRBJ1-2; a weak D match, TRBD1 (6 bases). The CDR3 length is 14 residues. The V end was cut by 6 bases, the J end by 2 bases, with 13 bases between. CDR1 is LNHDA and CDR2 is SQIVND in the germline V gene (reference sequence). The CDR3 DNA follows: TGTGCCAGTAGAACCACAGGGACGAACTATGGCTACACCTTC. It encodes CASRTTGTNYGYTF.

This clone came up a few times. The chain carries TRBV10-3 and TRBJ2-7; 11 bases are shared with TRBD2. The CDR3 covers 17 residues. Per the germline V gene, CDR1 is ENHRY and CDR2 is SYGVKD. V lost 0 bases and J lost 4; bases outside the gene matches: 8. The CDR3 sequence is CAISESRVSGGAYEQYF. The DNA for the CDR3 is TGTGCCATCAGTGAGTCGAGGGTTAGCGGGGGGGCGTACGAGCAGTACTTC.

This chain joins TRBV9 and TRBJ2-2; 7 bases align to TRBD1. This CDR3 contains 16 residues. Unmatched junction bases numbered 16, after V lost 4 bases and J lost 10 bases. CDR1 is SGDLS and CDR2 is YYNGEE in the germline V gene. The chain's CDR3 is CASSPHRGRGPTELFF. As DNA, the CDR3 is TGTGCCAGCAGCCCCCACAGGGGCCGTGGACCCACGGAGCTGTTTTTT.

The gene calls are TRBV7-9 and TRBJ1-2; TRBD1 agrees at 11 bases. From germline, CDR1 is SEHNR and CDR2 FQNEAQ (reference sequence). This CDR3 region has 14 residues. V shed 3 bases, J shed 7 bases, and the junction held 4 bases outside the gene matches. CDR3 bases: TGTGCCAGCAGCTTGGACAGGGGGCAGGGTGGCTACACCTTC. Translation gives CASSLDRGQGGYTF.

Notes on this clone: This specimen includes other DNA sequences encoding the same CDR3. The chain employs TRBV5-6 and TRBJ2-7, with TRBD2 matching over 8 bases. Trimming cost V 1 base and J 4 bases; bases outside gene matches: 1. This CDR3 is built from 13 residues. Germline V gene sequence: CDR1 SGHDT, CDR2 YYEEEE. For the CDR3, the DNA is TGTGCCAGCAGCTTGCGGGGGGGATACGAGCAGTACTTC. Its translation is CASSLRGGYEQYF.